This entry lists 12 T cell receptor beta chains sequenced from one sample in a study of blood T cell repertoires in COVID-19. Measured with immunoSEQ multiplex PCR; TCRdb has only the in-frame clones, and not every one. The table includes about 160,000 clones, 87% detected once. The sample taken for sequencing was PBMCs or T cells enriched from blood (not recorded which). The receptors derive from a woman between 40 and 55 years old who had been exposed to COVID-19.

This clone occurred a few times. The rearrangement links TRBV28 to TRBJ2-5; D gene ambiguous. CDR3 size: 12 residues. The germline CDR1 and CDR2 sequences are MDHEN and SYDVKM. V dropped 6 bases and J dropped 1 base, with 6 bases sitting between them. The CDR3 region has the DNA TGTGCCAGCAGGGGCCTCCAAGAGACCCAGTACTTC. It codes for CASRGLQETQYF.

This rearrangement joins TRBV6-2 or TRBV6-3 to TRBJ2-1; TRBD2 is a possible D gene (10 bases). V was clipped by 2 bases and J by 2 bases, with 22 bases between them. CDR1 and CDR2 from the germline V gene are MNHEY and SVGEGT. The CDR3 is 19 residues long. Written as DNA, the CDR3 is TGTGCCAGCAGTTACAGGGGACAGGGACTAGCGAGCCCCTACAATGAGCAGTTCTTC. Encoded protein: CASSYRGQGLASPYNEQFF.

The chain joins TRBV28 to TRBJ1-5, with D unresolved. V gave up 4 bases and J gave up 5 bases, with 6 bases separating them. The CDR3 consists of 12 residues. Germline V gene sequence: CDR1 MDHEN, CDR2 SYDVKM. The CDR3 DNA follows: TGTGCCAGCAGTTCGACTGATCAGCCCCAGCATTTT. It is translated as CASSSTDQPQHF.

The CDR3 reads CASSLRSLNEKLFF. The CDR3 DNA follows: TGTGCCAGCAGTTTAAGGAGTCTTAATGAAAAACTGTTTTTT. The rearrangement uses TRBV27 and TRBJ1-4; D gene unclear. Trimming removed 2 bases at V and 4 bases at J, with 8 bases between. The CDR3 length is 14 residues. Germline CDR1 and CDR2: MNHEY and SMNVEV (reference sequence). Combining the CDR3 with reference TRBV27 and TRBJ1-4 gives the whole variable domain EAQVTQNPRYLITVTGKKLTVTCSQNMNHEYMSWYRQDPGLGLRQIYYSMNVEVTDKGDVPEGYKVSRKEKRNFPLILESPSPNQTSLYFCASSLRSLNEKLFFGSGTQLSVL.

The chain carries TRBV19 and TRBJ2-1; possibly TRBD1 for D (6 bases). The germline V gene has CDR1 LNHDA and CDR2 SQIVND (reference sequence). The CDR3 sequence is 15 residues long. Trimming removed 7 bases from V and 0 bases from J, with 13 bases in between. CDR3 nucleotide sequence: TGTGCCAGTAAAGAAACAGGGAGCTCCTACAATGAGCAGTTCTTC. It is translated as CASKETGSSYNEQFF.

This chain connects TRBV6-1 to TRBJ1-6; the match to TRBD1 covers 10 bases. Germline V CDR1 and CDR2: MNHNS, SASEGT. V lost 1 base, J lost 6 bases, and 0 bases stayed unmatched. The CDR3 runs 15 residues. This CDR3 reads CASSEGDRGNSPLHF. In DNA, the CDR3 is TGTGCCAGCAGTGAAGGGGACAGGGGTAATTCACCCCTCCACTTT.

This chain connects TRBV7-9 to TRBJ2-7; TRBD1 might be the D (5 bases). Germline loops: CDR1 SEHNR, CDR2 FQNEAQ (reference sequence). V gave up 3 bases and J gave up 6 bases, with 27 bases separating them. The CDR3 length is 18 residues. The CDR3 nucleotides are TGTGCCAGCAGCTTGAGAACAGGCTGGGGCGGAGCAAGACCCGAGCAGTACTTC. Its protein is CASSLRTGWGGARPEQYF.

J is TRBJ2-3 and V is TRBV29-1; 11 bases align to TRBD1. After removal of 6 bases from V and 5 bases from J, the junction contained 10 bases not matched to a gene. The CDR3 is made up of 15 amino acids. Per the germline V gene, CDR1 is SQVTM and CDR2 is ANQGSEA. CDR3 DNA: TGCAGCGTCCTCGGGGACAGGGGGATTGGAGATACGCAGTATTTT. It codes for CSVLGDRGIGDTQYF.

The rearrangement links TRBV7-2 to TRBJ2-4; 7 bases map to TRBD2. J lost 5 bases, V lost 5 bases, and 9 bases had no gene match. This CDR3 region has 15 residues. Germline lookup yields CDR1 SGHTA and CDR2 FQGNSA. The CDR3 nucleotides are TGTGCCAGCAGCCTTATTGAGGGGAGGGAAAACATTCAGTACTTC. Translated, it gives CASSLIEGRENIQYF. Based on the CDR3 plus reference TRBV7-2 and TRBJ2-4, the full variable domain is GAGVSQSPSNKVTEKGKDVELRCDPISGHTALYWYRQSLGQGLEFLIYFQGNSAPDKSGLPSDRFSAERTGGSVSTLTIQRTQQEDSAVYLCASSLIEGRENIQYFGAGTRLSVL.

There are a few counts of this clone. The chain couples TRBV19 to TRBJ1-3, with D possibly matching TRBD1 (6 bases). This CDR3 region has 17 residues. Germline V lookup: CDR1 LNHDA, CDR2 SQIVND (reference sequence). Between the trimmed V and J ends, which lost 3 bases and 0 bases, there was a span of 15 bases. The CDR3 region has the DNA TGTGCCAGTAGTATGGACCGACAGGCTTTCTCTGGAAACACCATATATTTT. Translated, it gives CASSMDRQAFSGNTIYF.

The chain carries TRBV27 and TRBJ2-7, with TRBD1 matching 10 bases. CDR3 length: 12 residues. The V gene end was trimmed by 6 bases and the J gene end by 6 bases; junction bases not matched to a gene: 2. The germline V gene has CDR1 MNHEY and CDR2 SMNVEV (reference sequence). CDR3 loop: CASSGQGGEQYF. CDR3 coding DNA: TGTGCCAGCAGCGGACAGGGGGGCGAGCAGTACTTC.

The V call is TRBV29-1, the J call TRBJ1-1; 8 nucleotides match TRBD1. This CDR3 comprises 17 residues. V was pared by 2 bases and J by 2 bases, with 13 bases of the junction left unmatched. Germline CDR1 reads SQVTM; CDR2 reads ANQGSEA. The CDR3 DNA reads TGCAGCGTTGAAAGGCCCCAGGGGGCTATCTCCAACACTGAAGCTTTCTTT. This sequence encodes CSVERPQGAISNTEAFF. Full variable domain (missing parts from reference TRBV29-1 and TRBJ1-1): SAVISQKPSRDICQRGTSLTIQCQVDSQVTMMFWYRQQPGQSLTLIATANQGSEATYESGFVIDKFPISRPNLTFSTLTVSNMSPEDSSIYLCSVERPQGAISNTEAFFGQGTRLTVV.